This passage covers 7 T cell receptor beta chains from one sample sequenced in a study of shared clonotypes between healthy human individuals. The assay was immunoSEQ multiplex PCR, and TCRdb's table has in-frame clones only and misses some. The sample shows about 2.4 million clones, approximately 93% of them seen only once. Sequenced: naive CD4+ T cells from PBMCs. The subset is: CD45RA+ positively selected. These receptors all come from a man between 18 and 29 years old in good health. Some clones in this sample may be carry-over from other donors' samples.

As for this clone: A read error may produce the germline difference seen at one junction end. The chain employs TRBV9 and TRBJ1-3; D unresolved. There are 13 residues in the CDR3. CDR1 SGDLS and CDR2 YYNGEE come from the germline V gene. DNA of the CDR3: TGTGCCAGCAGCTCCGTCTCTGGAAACACCATGTATTTT. This codes for CASSSVSGNTMYF.

The chain is built from TRBV18 and TRBJ1-2; D remains ambiguous. Trimming stripped 1 base from V and 3 bases from J, with 9 bases between. The CDR3 contains 14 residues. The germline gives CDR1 KGHSH, CDR2 LQKENI. DNA for the CDR3: TGTGCCAGCTCACCACGAGGGAAGGACTATGGCTACACCTTC. Its translation: CASSPRGKDYGYTF.

The chain uses TRBV28 and TRBJ2-7, with 8 bases that match TRBD2. The CDR3 contains 15 residues. Looked up from germline, CDR1 is MDHEN and CDR2 is SYDVKM. V shed 6 bases, J shed 2 bases, and the junction held 9 bases outside the gene matches. In DNA form, the CDR3 reads TGTGCCAGCAGCCCGGGGGGGGCAGCCACCTACGAGCAGTACTTC. This translates into CASSPGGAATYEQYF.

This sequence joins TRBV15 and TRBJ1-1, with D unclear. In germline, CDR1 is LNHNV, CDR2 YYDKDF (reference sequence). The germline V and J ends were trimmed by 6 bases and 4 bases, with 15 bases remaining between them. This CDR3 comprises 14 residues. As DNA, the CDR3 is TGTGCCACCAGTTTGGGAGGATCGGGCACTGAAGCTTTCTTT. This gives the protein CATSLGGSGTEAFF.

The chain has TRBV4-2 and TRBJ1-2, with D unresolved. The germline CDR1 and CDR2 sequences are LGHNA and YNFKEQ. Trimming took off 1 base at V and 6 bases at J, with 15 bases between the two ends. CDR3 length: 15 amino acids. CDR3 protein: CASSQGSWQSDGYTF. In DNA, the CDR3 is TGTGCCAGCAGCCAAGGGAGTTGGCAGTCTGATGGCTACACCTTC.

The genes are TRBV9 and TRBJ2-1, with D perhaps matching TRBD2 (5 bases). This CDR3 contains 16 residues. From germline, CDR1 is SGDLS and CDR2 YYNGEE. V lost 4 bases and J 3 bases, leaving 17 bases between the germline ends. In nucleotides, the CDR3 is TGTGCCAGCAGCCCCCGGAGGCGGCCTAGCTACAATGAGCAGTTCTTC. Encoded protein: CASSPRRRPSYNEQFF.

The chain employs TRBV7-2 and TRBJ2-7; a possible D gene is TRBD2 (6 bases). The germline V and J ends were trimmed by 2 bases and 1 base, with 15 bases remaining between them. The length of the CDR3 is 16 residues. Per germline, CDR1 SGHTA and CDR2 FQGNSA. CDR3 bases: TGTGCCAGCAGCTTATGGAGGGGAAAGCTATCCTACGAGCAGTACTTC. Residues: CASSLWRGKLSYEQYF.